This T cell receptor beta chain was sequenced in a study of blood T cell repertoires in COVID-19. This clone was seen a few times. The method was immunoSEQ multiplex PCR; TCRdb's version includes in-frame clones alone and lacks a portion of them. The sample gives about 240,000 clones, roughly four fifths of which show up once; about 4.5% is in the top ten. Unmatched junction bases numbered 4, after V lost 2 bases and J lost 7 bases. CDR1 GTSNPN and CDR2 SVGIG come from the germline V gene (reference sequence). This CDR3 region has 13 residues. V and J are TRBV30 and TRBJ1-5, with TRBD1 matching over 8 bases. The material sequenced was peripheral blood. This receptor was identified in a woman aged 70-85 years with acute or convalescent COVID-19. This CDR3 is CAWSTQGAQPQHF. The CDR3 DNA is TGTGCCTGGAGTACCCAGGGGGCGCAGCCCCAGCATTTT.